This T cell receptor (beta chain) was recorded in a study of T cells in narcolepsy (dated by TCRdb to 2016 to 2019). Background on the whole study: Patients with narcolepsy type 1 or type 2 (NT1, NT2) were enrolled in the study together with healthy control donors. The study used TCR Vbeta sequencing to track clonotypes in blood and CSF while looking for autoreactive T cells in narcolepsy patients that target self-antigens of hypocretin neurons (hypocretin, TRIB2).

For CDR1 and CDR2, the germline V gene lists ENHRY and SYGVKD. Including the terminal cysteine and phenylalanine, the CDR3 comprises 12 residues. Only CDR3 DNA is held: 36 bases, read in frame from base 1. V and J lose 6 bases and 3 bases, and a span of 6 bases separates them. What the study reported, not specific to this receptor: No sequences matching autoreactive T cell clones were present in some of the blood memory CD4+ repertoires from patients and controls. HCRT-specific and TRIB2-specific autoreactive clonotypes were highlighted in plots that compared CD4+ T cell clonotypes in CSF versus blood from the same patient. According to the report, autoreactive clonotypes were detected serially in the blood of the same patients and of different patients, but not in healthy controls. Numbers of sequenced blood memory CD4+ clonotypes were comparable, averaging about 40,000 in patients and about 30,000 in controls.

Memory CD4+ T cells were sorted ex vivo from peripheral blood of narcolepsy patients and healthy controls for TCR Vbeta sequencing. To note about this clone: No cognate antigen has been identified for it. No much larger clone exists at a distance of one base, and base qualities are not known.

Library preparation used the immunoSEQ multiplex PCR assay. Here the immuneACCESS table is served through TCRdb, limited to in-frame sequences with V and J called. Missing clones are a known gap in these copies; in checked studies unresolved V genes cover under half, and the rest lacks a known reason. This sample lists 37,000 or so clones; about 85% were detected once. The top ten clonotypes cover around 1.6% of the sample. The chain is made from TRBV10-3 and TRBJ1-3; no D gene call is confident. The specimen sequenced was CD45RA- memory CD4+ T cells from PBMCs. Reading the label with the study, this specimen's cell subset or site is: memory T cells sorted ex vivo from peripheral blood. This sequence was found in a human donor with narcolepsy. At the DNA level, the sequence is TGTGCCATCAGAAGCCTTGGAAACACCATATATTTT. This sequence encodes CAIRSLGNTIYF.